These 27 T cell receptor beta chains originate from one sample sequenced in a study of shared clonotypes between healthy human individuals (TCRdb year 2020). Library construction relied on the immunoSEQ multiplex PCR assay. Imported from immuneACCESS, the table was reduced by TCRdb to in-frame sequences with V and J called. These copies leave out some clones; in studies compared against another copy, an unresolved V gene accounts for under half, and the cause of the remainder is not known. This sample is represented by 1.6 million or so clones; just under 99% of them were singletons. Of the sample, approximately 0.4% is held by the ten largest clones. Material: naive CD4+ T cells sorted from blood. Reading the label with the study, this specimen's cell subset or site is: CD45RA+ positively selected. The receptors come from a man younger than 40 in good health.

This chain connects TRBV18 to TRBJ2-1; 11 nucleotides line up with TRBD2. The trim removed 2 bases at V and 1 base at J, leaving 10 bases unmatched. This CDR3 comprises 19 residues. Germline CDR1 and CDR2: KGHSH and LQKENI. The CDR3 DNA reads as TGTGCCAGCTCACCATTAGGGCTAGCGGGAGGTCCATCCTACAATGAGCAGTTCTTC. Amino acids: CASSPLGLAGGPSYNEQFF.

This clone has just one count. This chain joins TRBV7-9 and TRBJ1-4, with TRBD1 identical over 12 bases. Germline values: CDR1 SEHNR, CDR2 FQNEAQ (reference sequence). V shed 6 bases, J shed 4 bases, and the junction held 12 bases outside the gene matches. The CDR3 covers 18 residues. Written as DNA, the CDR3 is TGTGCCAGCAGACCGGGGACAGGGGGCTTGAATGTTAATGAAAAACTGTTTTTT. Encoded protein: CASRPGTGGLNVNEKLFF.

This sequence joins TRBV27 and TRBJ2-3; tentatively, D is TRBD2 (6 bases). Germline V gene sequence: CDR1 MNHEY, CDR2 SMNVEV (reference sequence). The CDR3 contains 12 residues. V lost 5 bases to trimming and J lost 6 bases, with 9 bases between them. CDR3 in DNA: TGTGCCAGCAGTCGAGGAGGGGATACGCAGTATTTT. This sequence encodes CASSRGGDTQYF.

The V call is TRBV5-1, the J call TRBJ2-1; TRBD1 matches 8 bases. The CDR3 is made up of 15 amino acids. Per the germline V gene, CDR1 is SGHRS and CDR2 is YFSETQ. Trimming cost V 4 bases and J 8 bases; bases outside gene matches: 11. For the CDR3, the DNA is TGCGCCAGCAGCCTCCGACAGGGGATGGTCGATGAGCAGTTCTTC. This gives the protein CASSLRQGMVDEQFF.

The V gene is TRBV2, the J gene TRBJ2-4, with 9 bases matching TRBD2. Germline CDR1 SNHLY, CDR2 FYNNEI. CDR3 length: 15 amino acids. The trim removed 6 bases at V and 7 bases at J, leaving 10 bases unmatched. The CDR3 DNA reads TGTGCCAGCAGGACGAATAGCGGGAGTTCGAACATTCAGTACTTC. Translated: CASRTNSGSSNIQYF.

The chain employs TRBV7-9 and TRBJ2-7; no firm D call. The CDR3 totals 12 residues. The ends were cut back, 2 bases at V and 7 bases at J, with 9 bases in the middle. Looked up from germline, CDR1 is SEHNR and CDR2 is FQNEAQ (reference sequence). CDR3 sequence reads: CASSLPKGEQYF. In nucleotides, the CDR3 is TGTGCCAGCAGCTTACCCAAGGGAGAGCAGTACTTC.

V gene TRBV18 combines with J gene TRBJ2-2; tentative D call: TRBD1 (5 bases). Germline V gene sequence: CDR1 KGHSH, CDR2 LQKENI. Trimming removed 1 base from V and 1 base from J, with 13 bases in between. This CDR3 is built from 17 residues. CDR3 bases: TGTGCCAGCTCACCACTAAAAGGGGCTGTGAACACCGGGGAGCTGTTTTTT. Encoded protein: CASSPLKGAVNTGELFF.

The chain carries TRBV6-6 and TRBJ1-5; 7 bases fit TRBD1. Trimming removed 2 bases from V and 6 bases from J; junction bases left unmatched: 7. CDR3 length: 15 amino acids. In germline, CDR1 is MNHNY, CDR2 SVGAGI (reference sequence). CDR3 sequence (DNA): TGTGCCAGCAGTTACCAGACAGGGAGGGGTCAGCCCCAGCATTTT. Amino acid sequence: CASSYQTGRGQPQHF.

The rearrangement links TRBV14 to TRBJ2-1; 15 bases fit TRBD2. In germline, CDR1 is SGHDN, CDR2 FVKESK. This CDR3 contains 21 residues. The V segment lost 0 bases and the J segment 0 bases; nucleotides outside the gene matches: 9. CDR3 DNA: TGTGCCAGCAGCCAAGATGGGACTAGCGGGAGGACCCCGGGCTCCTACAATGAGCAGTTCTTC. This encodes CASSQDGTSGRTPGSYNEQFF.

The rearrangement joins TRBV7-7 to TRBJ1-1, with D uncertain. Germline loops: CDR1 SSHAT, CDR2 FNYEAQ (reference sequence). The CDR3 runs 13 residues. Trimming shortened V by 5 bases and J by 7 bases, and 14 bases separated the two germline ends. CDR3: CASSRGIDGEAFF. CDR3 in DNA: TGTGCCAGCAGCCGCGGTATTGACGGTGAAGCTTTCTTT.

This chain links TRBV5-4 with TRBJ1-1; D unresolved. The CDR3 contains 14 residues. CDR1 and CDR2 from the germline V gene are SGHNT and YYREEE (reference sequence). V lost 1 base and J lost 6, with 13 bases in between. The CDR3 loop is CASSLITPDAEAFF. CDR3 DNA: TGTGCCAGCAGCTTGATTACGCCTGACGCTGAAGCTTTCTTT. The full variable domain, its missing parts supplied by reference TRBV5-4 and TRBJ1-1, is ETGVTQSPTHLIKTRGQQVTLRCSSQSGHNTVSWYQQALGQGPQFIFQYYREEENGRGNFPPRFSGLQFPNYSSELNVNALELDDSALYLCASSLITPDAEAFFGQGTRLTVV.

About this clone itself: The sample contains more than one DNA sequence encoding this CDR3. DNA for the CDR3: TGTGCCAGCAGCCTAGACGGCAGCTCCTACAATGAGCAGTTCTTC. Translated: CASSLDGSSYNEQFF. J is TRBJ2-1 and V is TRBV5-5, with unresolved D. Germline CDR1 is SGHKS and CDR2 is YYEKEE (reference sequence). The V end lost 4 bases, the J end lost 0 bases, and 11 bases lay between the germline ends. The length of the CDR3 is 15 residues.

This chain joins TRBV30 and TRBJ2-1; no reliable D call. The CDR3 is 12 amino acids. Germline V lookup: CDR1 GTSNPN, CDR2 SVGIG (reference sequence). V lost 3 bases and J lost 9, with 12 bases in between. CDR3 DNA: TGTGCCTGGAGCCCCGACGCCGTTGAGCAGTTCTTC. Amino acids: CAWSPDAVEQFF.

V gene TRBV30 combines with J gene TRBJ1-5; TRBD1 is a possible D gene (5 bases). The CDR3 is made up of 14 amino acids. Germline V lookup: CDR1 GTSNPN, CDR2 SVGIG (reference sequence). The germline V and J ends were trimmed by 4 bases and 4 bases, with 14 bases remaining between them. The DNA of the CDR3 is TGTGCCTGGAATGGGGGAAGGGGTAATCAGCCCCAGCATTTT. Protein: CAWNGGRGNQPQHF.

This chain connects TRBV2 to TRBJ2-7; 10 bases are a match to TRBD1. Trimming took 6 bases from V and 2 from J; bases not matched to a gene: 4. This CDR3 contains 14 residues. Germline CDR1 SNHLY, CDR2 FYNNEI. DNA of the CDR3: TGTGCCAGCAGGCGGACAGGGGGGACCTACGAGCAGTACTTC. It specifies CASRRTGGTYEQYF.

This chain links TRBV2 with TRBJ2-7; D perhaps matches TRBD1 (6 bases). Trimming took 6 bases from V and 4 from J, leaving 13 bases between them. The CDR3 extends over 13 amino acids. Per the germline V gene, CDR1 is SNHLY and CDR2 is FYNNEI. CDR3: CASRDRRLYEQYF. DNA for the CDR3: TGTGCCAGCAGGGACAGACGTCTATACGAGCAGTACTTC.

This chain connects TRBV6-5 to TRBJ1-1; 7 bases line up with TRBD1. Germline CDR1 is MNHEY and CDR2 is SVGAGI. This CDR3 is 13 amino acids long. V shed 6 bases, J shed 8 bases, and the junction held 9 bases outside the gene matches. CDR3 bases: TGTGCCAGCAGCCACGGACAGGTGACGGAAGCTTTCTTT. It specifies CASSHGQVTEAFF.

The chain joins TRBV5-4 to TRBJ2-7; 13 bases are shared with TRBD2. This CDR3 comprises 15 residues. V shed 4 bases, J shed 7 bases, and the junction held 8 bases outside the gene matches. Germline V CDR1 and CDR2: SGHNT, YYREEE (reference sequence). The CDR3 coding sequence is TGTGCCAGCAGCACTAGCGGGAGGGCCCCGGGGGAGCAGTACTTC. Its protein product is CASSTSGRAPGEQYF. Looking up the rest from reference TRBV5-4 and TRBJ2-7 gives the full variable domain: ETGVTQSPTHLIKTRGQQVTLRCSSQSGHNTVSWYQQALGQGPQFIFQYYREEENGRGNFPPRFSGLQFPNYSSELNVNALELDDSALYLCASSTSGRAPGEQYFGPGTRLTVT.

This clone has only one observation. V is TRBV7-9 and J is TRBJ2-7; D possibly uses TRBD1 or TRBD2 (5 bases each). With 5 bases removed from V and 3 bases from J, the gap between germline ends came to 14 bases. Germline values: CDR1 SEHNR, CDR2 FQNEAQ (reference sequence). The CDR3 is 14 residues long. CDR3 in amino acids: CASSTPGRGYEQYF. Here the CDR3 DNA reads TGTGCCAGCAGCACCCCGGGACGGGGCTACGAGCAGTACTTC.

The chain carries TRBV25-1 and TRBJ1-4; a possible D gene is TRBD1 (5 bases). The CDR3 totals 15 residues. The germline V gene encodes CDR1 MGHDK and CDR2 SYGVNS. Trimming took off 1 base at V and 4 bases at J, with 10 bases between the two ends. The CDR3 protein is CASSESTAFNEKLFF. CDR3 in DNA: TGTGCCAGCAGTGAATCGACAGCCTTTAATGAAAAACTGTTTTTT.

The J gene is TRBJ2-1, the V gene TRBV7-6; tentatively, D is TRBD2 (6 bases). The germline V gene encodes CDR1 SGHVS and CDR2 FNYEAQ. The CDR3 spans 16 residues. The V gene lost 1 base and the J gene lost 4 bases, with 14 bases spanning the gap. The CDR3 loop reads CASSLVGGNFYNEQFF. CDR3 in DNA: TGTGCCAGCAGCTTAGTCGGAGGGAACTTTTACAATGAGCAGTTCTTC.

The chain uses TRBV5-4 and TRBJ1-4; weak D call: TRBD1 (5 bases). The V gene lost 0 bases and the J gene lost 8 bases, with 11 bases spanning the gap. This CDR3 comprises 14 residues. CDR1 is SGHNT and CDR2 is YYREEE in the germline V gene (reference sequence). CDR3 region: CASSLGQWDEKLFF. The CDR3 region has the DNA TGTGCCAGCAGCTTGGGTCAGTGGGACGAAAAACTGTTTTTT. Full variable domain (rest looked up from reference TRBV5-4 and TRBJ1-4): ETGVTQSPTHLIKTRGQQVTLRCSSQSGHNTVSWYQQALGQGPQFIFQYYREEENGRGNFPPRFSGLQFPNYSSELNVNALELDDSALYLCASSLGQWDEKLFFGSGTQLSVL.

J is TRBJ1-5 and V is TRBV28; D possibly corresponds to TRBD1 (6 bases). CDR1 and CDR2 from the germline V gene are MDHEN and SYDVKM. The CDR3 spans 15 residues. Trimming took 7 bases from V and 2 from J, leaving 15 bases between them. The CDR3 region has the DNA TGTGCCAGCACATCGCCAGGGGACGGCAATCAGCCCCAGCATTTT. This sequence encodes CASTSPGDGNQPQHF.

This clone was recorded only once. The same CDR3 can be traced to other DNA sequences in this sample. CDR3 DNA sequence: TGTGCCAGCAGCCTACAGGGGAGCAATCAGCCCCAGCATTTT. This sequence encodes CASSLQGSNQPQHF. The V and J genes are TRBV7-2 and TRBJ1-5; 7 bases are a match to TRBD1. Germline trimming cut 5 bases from V and 1 base from J; bases unmatched to any gene: 2. Germline V CDR1 and CDR2: SGHTA, FQGNSA. There are 14 residues in the CDR3.

The chain joins TRBV5-1 to TRBJ1-2, with TRBD1 matching over 7 bases. The CDR3 has 15 amino acids. Per germline, CDR1 SGHRS and CDR2 YFSETQ. After removal of 0 bases from V and 5 bases from J, the junction contained 7 bases not matched to a gene. The CDR3 DNA follows: TGCGCCAGCAGCTTGGGCGACAGGGAAGGTTATGGCTACACCTTC. Amino acid sequence: CASSLGDREGYGYTF. Complete variable domain (other parts from reference TRBV5-1 and TRBJ1-2): KAGVTQTPRYLIKTRGQQVTLSCSPISGHRSVSWYQQTPGQGLQFLFEYFSETQRNKGNFPGRFSGRQFSNSRSEMNVSTLELGDSALYLCASSLGDREGYGYTFGSGTRLTVV.

The chain uses TRBV7-6 and TRBJ2-2; no clear D gene. There are 14 residues in the CDR3. Germline values: CDR1 SGHVS, CDR2 FNYEAQ. Trimming left V 8 bases short and J 0 bases short, with 10 bases between. CDR3 amino acids: CASSLQTNTGELFF. DNA for the CDR3: TGTGCCAGCTCGCTCCAGACGAACACCGGGGAGCTGTTTTTT.

In regard to this clone: Other DNA sequences from this sample encode an identical CDR3 as well. The rearrangement uses TRBV7-2 and TRBJ2-7; 7 bases match TRBD2. From germline, CDR1 is SGHTA and CDR2 FQGNSA. Trimming removed 3 bases from V and 3 bases from J; junction bases left unmatched: 2. CDR3 length: 13 amino acids. The CDR3 region has the DNA TGTGCCAGCAGCTTGGGGAGGGTCTACGAGCAGTACTTC. The encoded protein is CASSLGRVYEQYF.